This TCR beta chain is drawn from a study of identical twins. Via MiXCR, TCRdb re-called the 5' RACE reads, giving one row per CDR3 protein. The table lists roughly 720,000 distinct CDR3 sequences, 15% to 20% of them singletons. No donor was unhealthy or non-Caucasian. V lost 6 bases, J lost 5 bases, and 9 bases stayed unmatched. This CDR3 spans 16 amino acids. CDR1 is MDHEN, CDR2 SYDVKM, per germline. The same data also contributed to another study, on T cells expressing NK-cell markers. Per that study: Beta-chain profiling covered CD3+CD56+NKG2C+, CD3+CD56+NKG2C- and CD3+CD56-NKG2C+ sorted subsets.

The sequence derives from a woman aged 18 to 35 in good health. This chain connects TRBV28 to TRBJ2-5; 13 bases align to TRBD2. Sequenced: PBMCs. The CDR3 region is CASSQQWTSGSETQYF. DNA for the CDR3: TGTGCCAGCAGCCAACAATGGACTAGCGGGAGCGAGACCCAGTACTTC.